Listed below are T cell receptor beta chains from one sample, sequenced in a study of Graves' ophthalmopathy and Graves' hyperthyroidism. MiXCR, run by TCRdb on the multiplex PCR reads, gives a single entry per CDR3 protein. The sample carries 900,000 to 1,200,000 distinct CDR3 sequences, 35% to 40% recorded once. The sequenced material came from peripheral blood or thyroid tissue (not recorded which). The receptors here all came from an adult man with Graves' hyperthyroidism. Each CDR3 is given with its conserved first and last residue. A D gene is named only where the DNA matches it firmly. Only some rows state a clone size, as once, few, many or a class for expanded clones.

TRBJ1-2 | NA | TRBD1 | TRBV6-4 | TGTGCCAGCAGTGCCGGCAGGGGGCACATCTCCGGCTACACCTTC | CASSAGRGHISGYTF
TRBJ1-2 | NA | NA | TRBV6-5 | TGTGCCAGCCGGGTCTCTAGCGGGGGCTACACCTTC | CASRVSSGGYTF
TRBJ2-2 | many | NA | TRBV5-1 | TGCGCCAGCAGCCTACCCCAAGGGCGAGCCGGGGAGCTGTTTTTT | CASSLPQGRAGELFF
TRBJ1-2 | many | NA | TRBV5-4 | TGTGCCAGCAGCTTGAGAGAACATGGCTACACCTTC | CASSLREHGYTF
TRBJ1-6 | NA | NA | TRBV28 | TGTGCCAGCAGTTTTTCGGGCGCCAATTCACCCCTCCACTTT | CASSFSGANSPLHF
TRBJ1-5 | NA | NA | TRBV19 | TGTGCCAGTACCGCGGACAGCAATCAGCCCCAGCATTTT | CASTADSNQPQHF
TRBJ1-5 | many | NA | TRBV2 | TGTGCCAGCAGTGCAGATACAGGGTGGGATCAGCCCCAGCATTTT | CASSADTGWDQPQHF
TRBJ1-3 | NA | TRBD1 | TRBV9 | TGTGCCAGCAGTGTACGGACAGGCGGAAACACCATATATTTT | CASSVRTGGNTIYF
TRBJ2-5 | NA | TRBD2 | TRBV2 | TGTGCCAGCAGTGGGGGGCGGGGGGCTGCAGAGACCCAGTACTTC | CASSGGRGAAETQYF
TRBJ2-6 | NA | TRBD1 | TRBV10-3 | TGTGCCAGCAGCCAAACCGGGACAGGGTCATTCTCTGGGGCCAACGTCCTGACTTTC | CASSQTGTGSFSGANVLTF
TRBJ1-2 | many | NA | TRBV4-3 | TGCGCCAGCAGCCAAGTGAACAGGGCCAACTATGGCTACACCTTC | CASSQVNRANYGYTF
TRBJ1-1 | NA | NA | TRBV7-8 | TGTGCCAGCAGCCCTGCAGGGCAGAGACAGAACACTGAAGCTTTCTTT | CASSPAGQRQNTEAFF
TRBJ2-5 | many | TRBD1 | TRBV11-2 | TGTGCCAGCAGGCCAGAGGGGGCAAGAGAGACCCAGTACTTC | CASRPEGARETQYF
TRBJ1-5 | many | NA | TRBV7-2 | TGTGCCAGCAGCTTAGTGGGACGGCAGAATCAGCCCCAGCATTTT | CASSLVGRQNQPQHF
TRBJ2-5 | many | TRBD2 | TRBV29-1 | TGCAGCGTTGACGTGACTAGCAAAACGGAGGGAGAGACCCAGTACTTC | CSVDVTSKTEGETQYF
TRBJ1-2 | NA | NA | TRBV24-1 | TGTGCCAGCAGTCCCCGGGAGGGAGGAAACTATGGCTACACCTTC | CASSPREGGNYGYTF
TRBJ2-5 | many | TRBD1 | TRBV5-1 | TGCGCCAGCAGCTACCGGGACAGCCAAGAGACCCAGTACTTC | CASSYRDSQETQYF
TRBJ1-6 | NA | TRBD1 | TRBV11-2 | TGTGCCAGCAGGCGGACAGGACAAGGTGTTTCACCCCTCCACTTT | CASRRTGQGVSPLHF
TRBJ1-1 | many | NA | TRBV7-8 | TGTGCCAGCAGCTTAAAGCGTTTTGTTAGTGACACTGAAGCTTTCTTT | CASSLKRFVSDTEAFF
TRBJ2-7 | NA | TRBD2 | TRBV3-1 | TGTGCCAGCAGCCAAGATAGATCCGCAACGGGGGGGTACGAGCAGTACTTC | CASSQDRSATGGYEQYF
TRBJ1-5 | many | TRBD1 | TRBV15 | TGTGCCACAAGGTCCGGGACAGCATTCGGTCAGCCCCAGCATTTT | CATRSGTAFGQPQHF
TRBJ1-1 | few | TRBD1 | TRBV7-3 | TGTGCCAGCAGCCCCCGGGACAGGTATATATGGTACACTGAAGCTTTCTTT | CASSPRDRYIWYTEAFF
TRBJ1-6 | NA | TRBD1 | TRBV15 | TGTGCCACCAGCGGCGGGACAGGGAGTAATTCACCCCTCCACTTT | CATSGGTGSNSPLHF
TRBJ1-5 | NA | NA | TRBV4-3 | TGCGCCAGCAGCCAAGATTTGGTGCTGCAGCCCCAGCATTTT | CASSQDLVLQPQHF
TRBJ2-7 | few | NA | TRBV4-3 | TGCGCCAGCAGCCAAGATCCGGGATTCACCTACGAGCAGTACTTC | CASSQDPGFTYEQYF
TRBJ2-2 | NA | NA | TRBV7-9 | TGTGCCAGCAGCTTCCCACCGGGGGCAAGTGGGGAGCTGTTTTTT | CASSFPPGASGELFF
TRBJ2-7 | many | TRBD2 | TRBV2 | TGTGCCAGCAGTCCGAAGCGGGGTTTAGGCTACGAGCAGTACTTC | CASSPKRGLGYEQYF
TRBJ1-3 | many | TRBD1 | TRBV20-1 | TGCAGTGCTAGCGGGACAGGGGGCTCCAACTCTGGAAACACCATATATTTT | CSASGTGGSNSGNTIYF
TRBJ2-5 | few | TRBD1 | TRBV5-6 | TGTGCCAGCAGCGCCCCGGACAGGGAGTACCAAGAGACCCAGTACTTC | CASSAPDREYQETQYF
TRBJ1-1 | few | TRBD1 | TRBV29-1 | TGCAGCGCCAGCAGGACACGACAGGGGAACACTGAAGCTTTCTTT | CSASRTRQGNTEAFF
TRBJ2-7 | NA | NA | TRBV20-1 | TGCAGTGCTAGTCTCCCCTCACGGGAGCAGTACTTC | CSASLPSREQYF
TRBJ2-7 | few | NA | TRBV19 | TGTGCCAGTACCTCGGGCGTCAGCTCCTACGAGCAGTACTTC | CASTSGVSSYEQYF
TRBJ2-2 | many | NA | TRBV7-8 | TGTGCCAGCATCGGGACGGACCGAATATCGAACACCGGGGAGCTGTTTTTT | CASIGTDRISNTGELFF
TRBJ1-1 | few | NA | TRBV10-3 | TGTGCCACACGAATGAACACTGAAGCTTTCTTT | CATRMNTEAFF
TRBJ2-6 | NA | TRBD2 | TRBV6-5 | TGTGCCAGCAGTTCCCGGACTAGCGGTGCTGGGGCCAACGTCCTGACTTTC | CASSSRTSGAGANVLTF
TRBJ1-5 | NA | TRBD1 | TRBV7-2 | TGTGCCAGCAGCGAACCCCCGGACAGGGGGGTTCTAGGGGGCCAGCCCCAGCATTTT | CASSEPPDRGVLGGQPQHF